The clone carrying this T cell receptor (beta chain) was recorded a few times. In the study's own analysis: Amplification with reference gene primers provided the estimates of nucleated cell counts. Assay: immunoSEQ multiplex PCR; the TCRdb copy retains only in-frame clones and omits some. The DNA gave D and trimming, while V, J and clone size come from that table. Of about 180,000 clones in the sample, approximately 92% were seen once. Ages ranged from about 18 to 89 years, with residence in approximately 25 US areas. This entry comes from a study of blood T cell repertoires in COVID-19. Across the whole study: Samples of COVID-19 (acute and convalescent) were obtained from the United States, Italy and Spain. Nucleic acid was either cDNA or gDNA, and it came from T cells, B-cell-depleted T cells, or PBMCs.

Sequenced input: PBMCs or T cells enriched from blood (not recorded which). This TCR derives from a woman aged 40-49 years with acute COVID-19.

CDR3 residues: CASSFGTSGGNNEQFF. For the CDR3, the DNA is TGTGCCAGCAGCTTCGGGACTAGCGGGGGAAACAATGAGCAGTTCTTC. The chain links TRBV7-3 to TRBJ2-1, with 14 bases fitting TRBD2. CDR3 length: 16 amino acids. Germline trimming cut 3 bases from V and 5 bases from J; bases unmatched to any gene: 3. The germline gives CDR1 SGHTA, CDR2 FQGTGA.